These 19 T cell receptor beta chains came from one sample sequenced in a study of blood T cell repertoires in COVID-19. Produced via immunoSEQ multiplex PCR; TCRdb's table is partial and in-frame only. The data show approximately 230,000 clones, with about 89% seen just once and approximately 4.2% held by the top ten. The sequenced material came from PBMCs or T cells enriched from blood (not recorded which). Source of these receptors: a woman aged 25 to 39 who had recovered from COVID-19.

This clone was seen a handful of times. The V and J genes are TRBV7-8 and TRBJ1-6, with D possibly TRBD1 on 6 matching bases. Trimming took off 7 bases at V and 7 bases at J, with 14 bases between the two ends. The CDR3 length is 14 residues. CDR1 and CDR2 (germline): SGHVS, FQNEAQ. The DNA for the CDR3 is TGTGCCAGCAACTTTCAGGGGTTGAATTCACCCCTCCACTTT. Translating it yields CASNFQGLNSPLHF.

The rearrangement links TRBV5-1 to TRBJ2-1; 9 bases match TRBD2. Unmatched junction bases numbered 6, after V lost 0 bases and J lost 2 bases. From germline, CDR1 is SGHRS and CDR2 YFSETQ. The CDR3 spans 17 residues. The CDR3 sequence: CASSLVGAGGTYNEQFF. For the CDR3, the DNA is TGCGCCAGCAGCTTGGTTGGAGCGGGAGGCACCTACAATGAGCAGTTCTTC.

The chain couples TRBV7-3 to TRBJ2-5, with D possibly TRBD2 on 6 matching bases. Trimming pared 3 bases from V and 4 bases from J, leaving 9 bases between. The V gene's germline CDR1 is SGHTA and CDR2 FQGTGA. The CDR3 extends over 13 amino acids. The CDR3 DNA follows: TGTGCCAGCAGCTTGGGGAGGTTAGAGACCCAGTACTTC. Translating gives CASSLGRLETQYF.

The chain has TRBV28 and TRBJ2-7, with 13 bases identical to TRBD2. There are 16 residues in the CDR3. V trimming: 6 bases; J trimming: 7 bases; junction bases outside the gene matches: 12. Per the germline V gene, CDR1 is MDHEN and CDR2 is SYDVKM. CDR3 DNA sequence: TGTGCCAGCAGAATCCCTGGACTAGCGGGAGCCGGAGAGCAGTACTTC. Protein: CASRIPGLAGAGEQYF.

CDR3 coding DNA: TGTGCCAGCAGCTTACGGAGCCAAGAGACCCAGTACTTC. Translation: CASSLRSQETQYF. The chain uses TRBV16 and TRBJ2-5; no reliable D call. The CDR3 sequence is 13 residues long. Germline V gene sequence: CDR1 KGHSY, CDR2 FQNENV. Trimming left V 5 bases short and J 1 base short, with 8 bases between.

This clone was counted only a few times. The chain has TRBV5-1 and TRBJ2-5, with a weak D call TRBD2 (6 bases). Germline V lookup: CDR1 SGHRS, CDR2 YFSETQ. With 0 bases removed from V and 4 bases from J, the gap between germline ends came to 7 bases. CDR3 length: 13 residues. The CDR3 loop is CASSLDSGETQYF. In DNA, the CDR3 is TGCGCCAGCAGCTTGGATAGCGGAGAGACCCAGTACTTC.

The gene calls are TRBV18 and TRBJ1-6, with TRBD1 matching over 8 bases. The CDR3 covers 14 residues. Per germline, CDR1 KGHSH and CDR2 LQKENI. J lost 8 bases, V lost 5 bases, and 5 bases had no gene match. The CDR3, as DNA: TGTGCCAGCTCATCCCGGGACAGGTATTCACCCCTCCACTTT. This codes for CASSSRDRYSPLHF.

CDR3 nucleotides: TGTGCCAGCAGTTCCCGGAATGAGCAGTTCTTC. This codes for CASSSRNEQFF. The rearrangement uses TRBV6-5 and TRBJ2-1; the D is unclear. Per germline, CDR1 MNHEY and CDR2 SVGAGI. The CDR3 is 11 amino acids. Trimming removed 4 bases at V and 7 bases at J, with 5 bases between.

V and J are TRBV7-9 and TRBJ2-7; 14 bases align to TRBD2. The V segment lost 6 bases and the J segment 6 bases; nucleotides outside the gene matches: 7. CDR1 and CDR2 from the germline V gene are SEHNR and FQNEAQ (reference sequence). CDR3 length: 15 amino acids. The CDR3: CASRGTSGSVAEQYF. For the CDR3, the DNA is TGTGCCAGCAGGGGGACTAGCGGGAGCGTGGCCGAGCAGTACTTC.

The V gene is TRBV5-6, the J gene TRBJ1-6, with 11 bases aligning to TRBD1. V lost 1 base and J lost 6; bases outside the gene matches: 9. The germline V gene has CDR1 SGHDT and CDR2 YYEEEE. CDR3 length equals 18 residues. CDR3 in DNA: TGTGCCAGCAGCTTGCAATGGGACAGGGGGATTCCTAATTCACCCCTCCACTTT. This sequence encodes CASSLQWDRGIPNSPLHF.

The chain couples TRBV4-1 to TRBJ2-3; D not certain. The CDR3 consists of 15 residues. Germline CDR1 reads MGHRA; CDR2 reads YSYEKL. V was shortened by 0 bases and J by 5 bases, with 12 bases between the two germline ends. The CDR3 DNA sequence: TGCGCCAGCAGCCAAGATCGAGTTTCGTTAGATACGCAGTATTTT. It codes for CASSQDRVSLDTQYF.

This clone was seen more than once but under ten times. The chain joins TRBV9 to TRBJ1-4, with D possibly TRBD1 on 5 matching bases. Germline lookup yields CDR1 SGDLS and CDR2 YYNGEE. Trimming took off 0 bases at V and 0 bases at J, with 15 bases between the two ends. This CDR3 comprises 18 residues. The CDR3 DNA is TGTGCCAGCAGCGTAGGCCCTTTAACAGGTGCAACTAATGAAAAACTGTTTTTT. Residues: CASSVGPLTGATNEKLFF.

This sequence joins TRBV7-9 and TRBJ2-2; 11 bases align to TRBD2. This CDR3 region has 18 residues. Germline V lookup: CDR1 SEHNR, CDR2 FQNEAQ (reference sequence). V shed 3 bases and J 7 bases; nucleotides not matched to a gene: 13. The CDR3: CASSFKQGTSGSFGELFF. In DNA form, the CDR3 reads TGTGCCAGCAGCTTCAAACAGGGAACTAGCGGGAGTTTCGGGGAGCTGTTTTTT.

The chain joins TRBV6-1 to TRBJ1-1, with TRBD1 matching 12 bases. The CDR3 has 17 amino acids. Germline V gene sequence: CDR1 MNHNS, CDR2 SASEGT. The V segment lost 4 bases and the J segment 5 bases; nucleotides outside the gene matches: 11. CDR3 DNA sequence: TGTGCCAGCAGTGCCGGGACAGGGGGCGCATATCGGACTGAAGCTTTCTTT. Protein product: CASSAGTGGAYRTEAFF.

This clone was observed a few times. The CDR3 sequence: CASSQGVLRGAQETQYF. CDR3 in DNA: TGCGCCAGCAGCCAAGGCGTCCTCAGGGGTGCCCAAGAGACCCAGTACTTC. The J gene is TRBJ2-5, the V gene TRBV4-3; tentative D call: TRBD1 (6 bases). The CDR3 has 17 amino acids. Trimming stripped 1 base from V and 1 base from J, with 16 bases between. Germline CDR1 is LGHNA and CDR2 is YSLEER.

The chain is built from TRBV18 and TRBJ1-2, with 9 nucleotides matching TRBD1. Germline CDR1 reads KGHSH; CDR2 reads LQKENI. The CDR3 has 14 residues. V was clipped by 4 bases and J by 3 bases; unmatched bases: 3. The CDR3: CASSLGQGDYGYTF. The CDR3 DNA follows: TGTGCCAGCTCACTGGGACAGGGTGACTATGGCTACACCTTC.

The V gene is TRBV2, the J gene TRBJ1-5; D perhaps matches TRBD1 (6 bases). Germline-derived CDR1 and CDR2 are SNHLY and FYNNEI. The germline V and J ends were trimmed by 6 bases and 3 bases, with 12 bases remaining between them. The CDR3 sequence is 14 residues long. Here the CDR3 DNA reads TGTGCCAGCAGCCAAGGACAGAACAATCAGCCCCAGCATTTT. Amino acids: CASSQGQNNQPQHF.

This chain joins TRBV9 and TRBJ2-2, with 7 positions matching TRBD1. The trim removed 3 bases at V and 6 bases at J, leaving 2 bases unmatched. This CDR3 comprises 13 residues. Germline CDR1 SGDLS, CDR2 YYNGEE. The CDR3 loop reads CASSAQGAGELFF. As DNA, the CDR3 is TGTGCCAGCAGCGCCCAGGGGGCCGGGGAGCTGTTTTTT.

This clone has a handful of counts. This chain joins TRBV3-1 (or the pseudogene TRBV3-2) and TRBJ1-1, with TRBD1 matching 7 bases. The trim removed 1 base at V and 5 bases at J, leaving 4 bases unmatched. CDR1 and CDR2 (germline): LGHDT, YNNKEL (reference sequence). The CDR3 runs to 14 residues. CDR3 DNA sequence: TGTGCCAGCAGCCAAGGCACAGGGGAGACTGAAGCTTTCTTT. It is translated as CASSQGTGETEAFF.